This T cell receptor (beta chain) is drawn from a study of shared clonotypes between healthy human individuals. CD4+ cells were split into CD45RA+ naive and CD45RA-negative memory subsets. Regarding this clone: The antigen remains undetermined.

Genomic DNA of each subset was evenly split across several immunoSEQ plates. TCRdb keeps only in-frame clones here, not all; method: immunoSEQ multiplex PCR. Counted here are approximately 2.5 million clones, around 94% occurring once; the ten biggest clones make up about 0.13%. Notes on the study in general: Estimated clonotype richness was generally higher in naive than memory subsets. Non-shared clonotypes displayed generation probabilities falling below those of clonotypes present in all four donors.

The sequence was collected from a man aged 18 to 35 in good health. Sequenced material: naive CD4+ T cells sorted from blood. Subset here: CD45RA+ positively selected.

The CDR3 sequence: CASSERGAHNSPLHF. As DNA, the CDR3 is TGTGCCAGCAGTGAGAGGGGGGCCCATAATTCACCCCTCCACTTT. The chain combines TRBV2 with TRBJ1-6; a possible D gene is TRBD1 (6 bases). CDR3 length: 15 amino acids. CDR1 SNHLY and CDR2 FYNNEI come from the germline V gene. V gave up 3 bases and J gave up 5 bases, with 11 bases separating them.